The 32 T cell receptor beta chains reported below all come from one sample, sequenced in a study of glioma-infiltrating T cells. Using RNA template, CDR3s of TCR alpha and beta were amplified with iRepertoire arm-PCR. TCRdb itself ran the multiplex PCR reads through MiXCR, one entry per CDR3 protein. The sample lists over 70,000 distinct CDR3 sequences; 20% to 25% were seen once. The sample taken for sequencing was glioma tissue, nonneoplastic brain tissue, or PBMCs (not recorded which). The receptors were gathered from a human donor with low-grade glioma or glioblastoma, undergoing nonglioma brain surgery, or in good health (not recorded which).

This clonotype was seen many times. This sequence joins TRBV20-1 and TRBJ1-1, with D perhaps matching TRBD1 (5 bases). This CDR3 has 14 amino acids. Germline V gene data show CDR1 as DFQATT and CDR2 as SNEGSKA (reference sequence). V was clipped by 0 bases and J by 9 bases, with 17 bases between them. CDR3 residues: CSARDLQGLRQAFF. The CDR3 DNA reads TGCAGTGCTAGAGATTTGCAGGGCCTAAGACAAGCTTTCTTT.

The V and J genes are TRBV29-1 and TRBJ2-1; tentatively, D is TRBD1 (6 bases). With 5 bases removed from V and 13 bases from J, the gap between germline ends came to 12 bases. The CDR3 is 10 residues long. Germline V gene data show CDR1 as SQVTM and CDR2 as ANQGSEA. The CDR3 loop is CSVLTGFQFF. CDR3 DNA sequence: TGCAGCGTTCTCACAGGGTTCCAGTTCTTC.

This clonotype was seen repeatedly, ten times or more. The V gene is TRBV20-1, the J gene TRBJ1-6; possible D gene TRBD1, 6 bases. The CDR3 length is 14 residues. CDR1 and CDR2 from the germline V gene are DFQATT and SNEGSKA (reference sequence). V lost 3 bases, J lost 4 bases, and 10 bases lay in between. The CDR3 nucleotides read TGCAGTGCTAGGGCGGGGGCATATAATTCACCCCTCCACTTT. Its protein product is CSARAGAYNSPLHF.

The chain links TRBV6-2 or TRBV6-3 to TRBJ1-1; the match to TRBD1 covers 7 bases. CDR1 is MNHEY, CDR2 SVGEGT, per germline. The CDR3 contains 17 residues. The trim removed 6 bases at V and 4 bases at J, leaving 17 bases unmatched. For the CDR3, the DNA is TGTGCCAGCAGGAGGACCCTTGCCAGGGGGTCGGGCACTGAAGCTTTCTTT. Its protein is CASRRTLARGSGTEAFF.

The table lists this clonotype with many counts. This chain connects TRBV27 to TRBJ1-5; D uncertain. V was shortened by 2 bases and J by 6 bases, with 8 bases between the two germline ends. Germline V lookup: CDR1 MNHEY, CDR2 SMNVEV (reference sequence). The length of the CDR3 is 13 residues. CDR3 coding DNA: TGTGCCAGCAGTTTAATGAACGGTCAGCCCCAGCATTTT. It translates to CASSLMNGQPQHF.

About this clonotype: A read error is possible here, since a much larger clone lies one base away. The rearrangement uses TRBV29-1 and TRBJ2-3; the match to TRBD1 covers 9 bases. Trimming took 7 bases from V and 1 from J; bases not matched to a gene: 6. The CDR3 contains 14 residues. The germline CDR1 and CDR2 sequences are SQVTM and ANQGSEA. CDR3 amino acids: CSGGTGRGTDTQYF. CDR3 bases: TGCAGCGGTGGGACAGGGCGAGGCACAGATACGCAGTATTTT.

This clonotype was seen repeatedly, ten times or more. The genes are TRBV19 and TRBJ1-4; TRBD1 matches 8 bases. V shed 7 bases and J 8 bases; nucleotides not matched to a gene: 12. Germline loops: CDR1 LNHDA, CDR2 SQIVND (reference sequence). The CDR3 has 15 amino acids. CDR3 amino acids: CASTRSLQGAEKLFF. The DNA for the CDR3 is TGTGCCAGTACCAGATCTCTCCAGGGGGCGGAAAAACTGTTTTTT. Filled out from reference TRBV19 and TRBJ1-4, the complete variable domain reads DGGITQSPKYLFRKEGQNVTLSCEQNLNHDAMYWYRQDPGQGLRLIYYSQIVNDFQKGDIAEGYSVSREKKESFPLTVTSAQKNPTAFYLCASTRSLQGAEKLFFGSGTQLSVL.

This clonotype has more than one count but fewer than ten. This chain connects TRBV29-1 to TRBJ2-5; D is possibly TRBD1 or TRBD2 (5 bases each). The CDR3 runs to 14 residues. The V end lost 8 bases, the J end lost 4 bases, and 20 bases lay between the germline ends. Per germline, CDR1 SQVTM and CDR2 ANQGSEA. The CDR3 DNA reads as TGCAGCACCCTCCGGGACCCCCTGGGAGAGACCCAGTACTTC. It specifies CSTLRDPLGETQYF.

Of note for this clonotype: This clone may be a read error of a much larger clone one base away. The chain has TRBV24-1 and TRBJ2-5; no clear D gene. This CDR3 comprises 13 residues. Germline CDR1 reads KGHDR; CDR2 reads SFDVKD. With 5 bases removed from V and 5 bases from J, the gap between germline ends came to 11 bases. Here the CDR3 reads CATSGPSIETQYF. The CDR3 coding sequence is TGTGCCACCAGTGGCCCGTCAATTGAGACCCAGTACTTC.

On this clonotype itself: Being one base from a much bigger clone, this may be a read error. J is TRBJ2-3 and V is TRBV29-1, with unresolved D. The CDR3 is 13 amino acids. Per the germline V gene, CDR1 is SQVTM and CDR2 is ANQGSEA. V dropped 4 bases and J dropped 1 base, with 9 bases sitting between them. The CDR3 loop is CSVGLEGTDTQYF. The DNA of the CDR3 is TGCAGCGTTGGCCTTGAGGGCACAGATACGCAGTATTTT.

The rearrangement joins TRBV5-5 to TRBJ2-4; 7 bases align to TRBD1. CDR3 length: 19 residues. The germline gives CDR1 SGHKS, CDR2 YYEKEE (reference sequence). After removal of 3 bases from V and 1 base from J, the junction contained 16 bases not matched to a gene. CDR3 nucleotides: TGTGCCAGCAGCTCCGCGTTCAGACAGGGAATCAGGGCCAAAAACATTCAGTACTTC. It specifies CASSSAFRQGIRAKNIQYF.

This clonotype was observed at least ten times. This chain joins TRBV12-3 or TRBV12-4 and TRBJ1-1; possibly TRBD1 for D (5 bases). The CDR3 runs to 15 residues. V lost 8 bases, J lost 1 base, and 17 bases lay in between. Written as DNA, the CDR3 is TGTGCCAGCTCAAAGCGGTACAGGACGAACACTGAAGCTTTCTTT. Translating gives CASSKRYRTNTEAFF.

To note about this clonotype: With a much larger clone just one base away, this may be a read error. The rearrangement links TRBV19 to TRBJ1-1; TRBD1 matches 8 bases. This CDR3 spans 14 amino acids. The germline V gene has CDR1 LNHDA and CDR2 SQIVND (reference sequence). V shed 7 bases and J 11 bases; nucleotides not matched to a gene: 15. Here the CDR3 reads CASILPGQAGGAFF. The CDR3 DNA sequence: TGTGCCAGTATTCTCCCGGGACAGGCTGGAGGCGCTTTCTTT.

The chain is built from TRBV2 and TRBJ2-6; TRBD1 agrees at 7 bases. J gave up 2 bases and V 5 bases, and 3 bases lay outside the gene matches. The CDR3 extends over 15 amino acids. Germline lookup yields CDR1 SNHLY and CDR2 FYNNEI. CDR3 bases: TGTGCCAGCAGTTTACAGGGGACTGGGGCCAACGTCCTGACTTTC. Protein sequence: CASSLQGTGANVLTF.

This clonotype appeared a few times. The CDR3 nucleotides are TGCGCCAGCAGCTTGGATTTGGGCGGACGGAGCGAACAGAAGTTCTTC. Translated, it gives CASSLDLGGRSEQKFF. The J gene is TRBJ2-1, the V gene TRBV5-1; D is uncertain. Trimming left V 0 bases short and J 14 bases short, with 24 bases between. The CDR3 is made up of 16 amino acids. Germline CDR1 SGHRS, CDR2 YFSETQ.

This clonotype was picked up many times. The rearrangement links TRBV7-8 to TRBJ1-2; 7 nucleotides match TRBD1. The CDR3 is made up of 15 amino acids. CDR1 is SGHVS and CDR2 is FQNEAQ in the germline V gene. Trimming removed 1 base from V and 6 bases from J; junction bases left unmatched: 8. The CDR3 loop is CASSLDPQGLNGYTF. CDR3 DNA: TGTGCCAGCAGCTTAGACCCACAGGGGCTAAATGGCTACACCTTC.

This clonotype was picked up many times. The V call is TRBV2, the J call TRBJ2-1; 10 positions match TRBD1. Germline CDR1 is SNHLY and CDR2 is FYNNEI. V was clipped by 8 bases and J by 2 bases; unmatched bases: 3. There are 14 residues in the CDR3. Written as DNA, the CDR3 is TGTGCCAGCGAGACAGGGGGCCCCTACAATGAGCAGTTCTTC. This translates into CASETGGPYNEQFF.

The chain employs TRBV29-1 and TRBJ2-5, with D unresolved. Trimming took 6 bases from V and 5 from J, leaving 13 bases between them. Germline assignment: CDR1 SQVTM and CDR2 ANQGSEA. CDR3 size: 12 residues. CDR3 coding DNA: TGCAGCGTCGCAAAGAGTGGGGAGACCCAGTACTTC. Encoded protein: CSVAKSGETQYF.

This clonotype was recorded many times. The chain uses TRBV20-1 and TRBJ2-5, with 9 positions matching TRBD2. V shed 5 bases, J shed 0 bases, and the junction held 7 bases outside the gene matches. Per germline, CDR1 DFQATT and CDR2 SNEGSKA (reference sequence). The CDR3 length is 15 residues. The CDR3 nucleotides are TGCAGTGCTCTAATGCCTAGCGGGAACCAAGAGACCCAGTACTTC. As protein: CSALMPSGNQETQYF.

This clonotype was counted only a few times. The chain links TRBV12-3 or TRBV12-4 to TRBJ2-1; D unresolved. This CDR3 contains 12 residues. Between the trimmed V and J ends, which lost 4 bases and 7 bases, there was a span of 8 bases. The CDR3 region is CASSSSGNEQFF. The CDR3, as DNA: TGTGCCAGCAGTTCCTCCGGGAATGAGCAGTTCTTC.

The sample holds many counts of this clonotype. This rearrangement joins TRBV7-2 to TRBJ1-4; D remains unclear. Trimming took off 1 base at V and 8 bases at J, with 8 bases between the two ends. The CDR3 is 13 amino acids. Per germline, CDR1 SGHTA and CDR2 FQGNSA. CDR3 sequence reads: CASSLVADEKLFF. In nucleotides, the CDR3 is TGTGCCAGCAGCTTAGTGGCGGACGAAAAACTGTTTTTT.

This chain links TRBV12-3 or TRBV12-4 with TRBJ1-5; 7 bases are a match to TRBD1. The CDR3 is made up of 16 amino acids. With V trimmed by 6 bases and J by 3 bases, 11 bases remained unmatched. CDR3 residues: CASRRRQGGHNQPQHF. The CDR3 DNA reads TGTGCCAGCAGACGCCGACAGGGTGGTCACAATCAGCCCCAGCATTTT.

This clonotype was counted ten times or more. The chain has TRBV20-1 and TRBJ2-7; 7 nucleotides match TRBD1. V trimming: 3 bases; J trimming: 0 bases; junction bases outside the gene matches: 5. Germline-derived CDR1 and CDR2 are DFQATT and SNEGSKA (reference sequence). The CDR3 length is 14 residues. The CDR3 sequence is CSARKSGGSYEQYF. CDR3 nucleotide sequence: TGCAGTGCTAGGAAGTCAGGGGGCTCCTACGAGCAGTACTTC.

Comments on this clonotype: This clone may be a read error of a much larger clone one base away. The chain has TRBV3-1 and TRBJ1-1; D remains unclear. This CDR3 has 13 amino acids. The V end was cut by 5 bases, the J end by 0 bases, with 7 bases between. Per the germline V gene, CDR1 is LGHDT and CDR2 is YNNKEL (reference sequence). Written as DNA, the CDR3 is TGTGCCAGCAGCGACAAGGTGAACACTGAAGCTTTCTTT. Translation: CASSDKVNTEAFF. Full variable domain (rest looked up from reference TRBV3-1 and TRBJ1-1): DTAVSQTPKYLVTQMGNDKSIKCEQNLGHDTMYWYKQDSKKFLKIMFSYNNKELIINETVPNRFSPKSPDKAHLNLHINSLELGDSAVYFCASSDKVNTEAFFGQGTRLTVV.

This clonotype has at least ten counts. The rearrangement links TRBV10-3 to TRBJ1-1; D unclear. The CDR3 contains 14 residues. Germline CDR1 ENHRY, CDR2 SYGVKD. V shed 3 bases and J shed 1 base, with 9 bases lying between them. The CDR3 is CAISDPRANTEAFF. CDR3 DNA: TGTGCCATCAGTGATCCCCGGGCGAACACTGAAGCTTTCTTT.

This clonotype was seen at least ten times. The J gene is TRBJ1-2, the V gene TRBV20-1; D is unclear. CDR1 and CDR2 (germline): DFQATT, SNEGSKA (reference sequence). This CDR3 comprises 11 residues. V gave up 3 bases and J gave up 6 bases, with 8 bases separating them. The CDR3 nucleotides are TGCAGTGCTAGTAGGACCGATGGCTACACCTTC. Encoded protein: CSASRTDGYTF.

The chain links TRBV2 to TRBJ2-5, with D tentatively TRBD2 (6 bases). V was clipped by 6 bases and J by 6 bases, with 11 bases between them. Germline values: CDR1 SNHLY, CDR2 FYNNEI. The CDR3 runs 12 residues. CDR3 DNA sequence: TGTGCCAGCAGGACGGGAGCCAAGACCCAGTACTTC. This gives the protein CASRTGAKTQYF.

The table lists this clonotype with many counts. V is TRBV29-1 and J is TRBJ1-5, with D perhaps matching TRBD1 (5 bases). CDR3 size: 12 residues. V was clipped by 4 bases and J by 4 bases, with 8 bases between them. From germline, CDR1 is SQVTM and CDR2 ANQGSEA. The CDR3 region is CSVGQRNQPQHF. The CDR3 DNA is TGCAGCGTTGGACAGCGGAATCAGCCCCAGCATTTT.

This clonotype was seen many times. The chain recombines TRBV3-1 with TRBJ1-6; no reliable D call. Trimming pared 3 bases from V and 3 bases from J, leaving 3 bases between. Germline values: CDR1 LGHDT, CDR2 YNNKEL (reference sequence). CDR3 size: 13 residues. The CDR3 is CASSQGYNSPLHF. In nucleotides, the CDR3 is TGTGCCAGCAGCCAGGGCTATAATTCACCCCTCCACTTT.

Worth noting for this clonotype: A single base separates this from a much larger clone, so it may be a read error. This sequence joins TRBV2 and TRBJ2-1; a possible D gene is TRBD2 (6 bases). V gave up 6 bases and J gave up 2 bases, with 14 bases separating them. The CDR3 has 15 residues. CDR1 and CDR2 from the germline V gene are SNHLY and FYNNEI. As DNA, the CDR3 is TGTGCCAGCAGGGCCCTAGCGATCCCCTACAATGAGCAGTTCTTC. Translation gives CASRALAIPYNEQFF.

This clonotype was observed at least ten times. The chain carries TRBV25-1 and TRBJ2-7; tentative D call: TRBD1 (6 bases). The V and J ends lost 2 bases and 1 base respectively, with 6 bases between them. CDR3 length: 13 amino acids. Germline loops: CDR1 MGHDK, CDR2 SYGVNS. CDR3 coding DNA: TGTGCCAGCAGTGAAGGACAGTCCTACGAGCAGTACTTC. Translation gives CASSEGQSYEQYF.

This chain connects TRBV3-1 to TRBJ1-1, with 9 bases matching TRBD1. This CDR3 comprises 19 residues. Germline CDR1 is LGHDT and CDR2 is YNNKEL (reference sequence). V dropped 4 bases and J dropped 0; count of bases not matched to a gene: 15. The CDR3 here is CASSLRRGTGMGLNTEAFF. The DNA for the CDR3 is TGTGCCAGCAGCCTAAGAAGAGGGACAGGGATGGGCCTGAACACTGAAGCTTTCTTT.